Listed below are T cell receptor beta chains from one sample, sequenced in a study of CD8 T cells in ankylosing spondylitis. MiXCR, run by TCRdb on the 5' RACE reads, gives a single entry per CDR3 protein. In the table there are 340,000 or so distinct CDR3 sequences, around 15% of which are singletons. Material: blood, either unsorted or a sorted T cell fraction (not recorded which). The receptors derive from a male donor with ankylosing spondylitis or in good health (not recorded which). CDR3s include the opening cysteine and the closing phenylalanine or tryptophan. The D gene is left open where the match is weak. Size is omitted from some rows. Given values are once, few, many or a class for expanded clones.

v_gene	abundance	j_gene	d_gene	CDR3aa	CDR3nt
TRBV7-9	many	TRBJ1-2	NA	CASSRPGDYGYTF	TGTGCCAGCAGCCGACCGGGAGACTATGGCTACACCTTC
TRBV25-1	few	TRBJ1-1	NA	CASSEFKGLTEAFF	TGTGCCAGCAGTGAATTTAAGGGGTTAACTGAAGCTTTCTTT
TRBV5-6	few	TRBJ2-7	TRBD1	CASSPLGTGSTYEQYF	TGTGCCAGCAGCCCACTAGGGACAGGGTCCACCTACGAGCAGTACTTC
TRBV20-1	NA	TRBJ1-1	NA	CSARMQGKNTEAFF	TGCAGTGCTAGGATGCAGGGGAAGAACACTGAAGCTTTCTTT
TRBV3-1	few	TRBJ2-1	NA	CASSPRSGQTSYNEQFF	TGTGCCAGCAGCCCTCGAAGTGGACAGACCTCCTACAATGAGCAGTTCTTC
TRBV6-5	NA	TRBJ2-6	NA	CASSYSNPPGANVLTF	TGTGCCAGCAGTTACTCGAACCCCCCTGGGGCCAACGTCCTGACTTTC
TRBV29-1	NA	TRBJ2-2	NA	CSVGTGQNTGELFF	TGCAGCGTTGGAACAGGGCAGAACACCGGGGAGCTGTTTTTT
TRBV7-9	many	TRBJ1-2	NA	CASSLEGNGYTF	TGTGCCAGCAGCTTAGAGGGGAATGGCTACACCTTC
TRBV5-1	NA	TRBJ2-6	TRBD1	CASSLGDRETGANVLTF	TGCGCCAGCAGCTTGGGGGACAGGGAGACTGGGGCCAACGTCCTGACTTTC
TRBV12-3/TRBV12-4	few	TRBJ2-1	TRBD2	CASSFELAGYNEQFF	TGTGCCAGCAGTTTTGAACTAGCGGGTTACAATGAGCAGTTCTTC
TRBV20-1	many	TRBJ1-1	NA	CSGGVRASSAFF	TGCAGTGGGGGAGTCAGGGCCTCGTCGGCTTTCTTT
TRBV5-1	NA	TRBJ2-3	TRBD2	CASSRIAGESTDTQYF	TGCGCCAGCAGCCGTATAGCGGGGGAAAGCACAGATACGCAGTATTTT
TRBV14	NA	TRBJ2-2	NA	CASSQKGTGELFF	TGTGCCAGCAGCCAAAAGGGCACCGGGGAGCTGTTTTTT
TRBV6-1	NA	TRBJ2-5	TRBD2	CASRSREAPETQYF	TGTGCCAGCAGGTCGCGGGAGGCCCCAGAGACCCAGTACTTC
TRBV5-1	NA	TRBJ1-1	NA	CASGINTLSLNTEAFF	TGCGCCAGCGGTATTAATACCCTAAGTTTGAACACTGAAGCTTTCTTT
TRBV5-1	NA	TRBJ2-7	TRBD2	CASSSLSGVPYEQYF	TGCGCCAGCAGTTCCCTTAGCGGGGTCCCCTACGAGCAGTACTTC
TRBV3-1	few	TRBJ2-3	NA	CASSGALPTDTQYF	TGTGCCAGCAGCGGAGCGTTACCCACAGATACGCAGTATTTT
TRBV20-1	many	TRBJ2-3	TRBD2	CSASRLAGNTDTQYF	TGCAGTGCTAGTCGACTAGCGGGGAACACAGATACGCAGTATTTT
TRBV20-1	NA	TRBJ2-1	TRBD1	CSANRGPDEQFF	TGCAGTGCAAACAGGGGACCCGATGAGCAGTTCTTC
TRBV5-6	few	TRBJ1-2	NA	CASSLDLARRDYGYTF	TGTGCCAGCAGCTTGGATTTGGCTAGGCGTGACTATGGCTACACCTTC
TRBV30	few	TRBJ1-2	NA	CAWTHGTYYGYTF	TGTGCCTGGACTCACGGGACGTACTATGGCTACACCTTC
TRBV11-3	NA	TRBJ2-3	NA	CASTLEGTGDTQYF	TGTGCCAGTACCCTAGAAGGGACCGGAGATACGCAGTATTTT